This TCR beta chain appears in the sequencing data of a study of blood T cell repertoires in COVID-19. Study-wide context: Samples came from the United States, Italy and Spain, spanning acute and convalescent COVID-19. T cells, B-cell-depleted T cells, or PBMCs supplied cDNA or gDNA.

The CDR3 length is 15 residues. CDR1 and CDR2 from the germline V gene are SGHTA and FQGNSA. The J segment lost 6 bases and the V segment lost 1 base, leaving 5 bases of the junction unmatched. The method was immunoSEQ multiplex PCR; TCRdb's version includes in-frame clones alone and lacks a portion of them. The sample lists roughly 250,000 clones, roughly 86% occurring once. The origin of this receptor is a woman aged 45 to 65 who had recovered from COVID-19. This rearrangement joins TRBV7-2 to TRBJ2-1; 8 bases are shared with TRBD2. The sample consisted of PBMCs or T cells enriched from blood (not recorded which). CDR3 amino acids: CASSLVAGGPNEQFF. In nucleotides, the CDR3 is TGTGCCAGCAGCTTAGTCGCGGGAGGCCCCAATGAGCAGTTCTTC.